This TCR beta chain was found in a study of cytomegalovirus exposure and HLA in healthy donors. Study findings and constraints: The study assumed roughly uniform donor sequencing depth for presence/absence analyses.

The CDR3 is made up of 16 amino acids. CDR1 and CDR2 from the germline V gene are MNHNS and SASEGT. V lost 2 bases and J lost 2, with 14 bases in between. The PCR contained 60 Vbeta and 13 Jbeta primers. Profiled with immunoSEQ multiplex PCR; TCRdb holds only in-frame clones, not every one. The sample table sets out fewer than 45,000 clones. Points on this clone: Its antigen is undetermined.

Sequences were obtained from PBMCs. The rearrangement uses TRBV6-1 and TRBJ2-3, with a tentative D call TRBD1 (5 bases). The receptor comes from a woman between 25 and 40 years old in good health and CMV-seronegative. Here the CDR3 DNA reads TGTGCCAGCAGTGAAAGTATAGGGGCATACACAGATACGCAGTATTTT. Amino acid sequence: CASSESIGAYTDTQYF.